A selection of T cell receptor beta chains follows, all from one sample in a study of blood T cell repertoires in COVID-19. Here immunoSEQ multiplex PCR was the method, and the copy in TCRdb shows in-frame clones only, minus some. The repertoire has roughly 280,000 clones, approximately 86% of them found once; the top ten carry 3.6%. The specimen sequenced was peripheral blood. These receptors all come from a man aged 18-30 years with active or convalescent COVID-19. Each CDR3 is given with its conserved first and last residue. D genes are given only for firm matches. Size is omitted from some rows. Given values are once, few, many or a class for expanded clones.

J	D	size	V	DNA	CDR3
TRBJ2-4	-	-	TRBV6-1	TGTGCCAGCAGACAGGAAAACATTCAGTACTTC	CASRQENIQYF
TRBJ1-6	-	-	TRBV27	TGTGCCAGCAGAACCGGTATCTATAATTCACCCCTCCACTTT	CASRTGIYNSPLHF
TRBJ1-4	-	few	TRBV10-3	TGTGCCATCAGTGTTGGGGGCGAAGAAAAACTGTTTTTT	CAISVGGEEKLFF
TRBJ2-5	TRBD2	few	TRBV9	TGTGCCAGCAGCCAGGGAGGGGCAAGCGAAGAGACCCAGTACTTC	CASSQGGASEETQYF
TRBJ1-3	TRBD1	-	TRBV4-2	TGTGCCAGCAGCCAAGAACCGAACAGGGGGGGCGGAAACACCATATATTTT	CASSQEPNRGGGNTIYF
TRBJ2-4	TRBD1	-	TRBV27	TGTGCCAGCAGTCTCAACAGGGGGAGAAACATTCAGTACTTC	CASSLNRGRNIQYF
TRBJ1-2	TRBD1	few	TRBV7-2	TGTGCCAGCAGCCTTACAGGGGCGATGGCCTATGGCTACACCTTC	CASSLTGAMAYGYTF
TRBJ1-5	-	few	TRBV25-1	TGTGCCAGCGCCGCCAGGAACAGCAATCAGCCCCAGCATTTT	CASAARNSNQPQHF
TRBJ2-1	-	-	TRBV9	TGTGCCAGCAGCGAGGGGGGGGCCCGTGGGAATGAGCAGTTCTTC	CASSEGGARGNEQFF
TRBJ2-7	-	-	TRBV24-1	TGTGCCACCACTCCTAGCGAGCAGTACTTC	CATTPSEQYF
TRBJ2-5	TRBD1	-	TRBV7-9	TGTGCCAGCAGTGCGACAGGGGGATTGGGGGAGACCCAGTACTTC	CASSATGGLGETQYF
TRBJ2-7	-	-	TRBV7-2	TGTGCCAGCAGCTTATTAATGGAGCACGAGCAGTACTTC	CASSLLMEHEQYF
TRBJ2-5	-	-	TRBV30	TGTGCCTGGAGTCTTAGGAGAGAGACCCAGTACTTC	CAWSLRRETQYF
TRBJ2-7	TRBD1	-	TRBV10-1	TGCGCCAGCAGTGCGGGGACAGACCCTACCTACGAGCAGTACTTC	CASSAGTDPTYEQYF
TRBJ2-2	-	-	TRBV28	TGTGCCAGCAGTTTAGTCTCCAGCGCAACCGCGAACACCGGGGAGCTGTTTTTT	CASSLVSSATANTGELFF
TRBJ2-1	TRBD1	-	TRBV27	TGTGCCAGCAGTTTACCAGGGGGTGGACTGGATGAGCAGTTCTTC	CASSLPGGGLDEQFF
TRBJ1-6	-	-	TRBV12-3/TRBV12-4	TGTGCCAGCAGTTTTTCGGAGACACCCCTCCACTTT	CASSFSETPLHF
TRBJ2-7	TRBD1	-	TRBV4-1	TGCGCCAGCAGCCTTTCGGACAGGTCCTACGAGCAGTACTTC	CASSLSDRSYEQYF
TRBJ1-1	-	-	TRBV5-1	TGCGCCAGCAGGGGCGACACTGAAGCTTTCTTT	CASRGDTEAFF
TRBJ2-7	-	-	TRBV18	TGTGCCAGCTCACCAGCACAGCCCTACGAGCAGTACTTC	CASSPAQPYEQYF
TRBJ1-2	-	-	TRBV3-1/TRBV3-2	TGTGCCAGCAGCCAAGGGGCGGGGGCCGACCACTATGGCTACACCTTC	CASSQGAGADHYGYTF
TRBJ2-4	-	-	TRBV6-5	TGTGCCAGCAACAGGGAACTAGCCAAAAACATTCAGTACTTC	CASNRELAKNIQYF
TRBJ2-7	TRBD1	-	TRBV2	TGTGCCAGCAGTGTTGGGGGACAGTACTACGAGCAGTACTTC	CASSVGGQYYEQYF
TRBJ2-5	TRBD1	-	TRBV24-1	TGTGCCACCAGTGATCCTCTTAGGACAGGGGAAGAGACCCAGTACTTC	CATSDPLRTGEETQYF
TRBJ1-2	-	-	TRBV27	TGTGCCAGCAGTTTAGGAGGGCTTGGGTATGGCTACACCTTC	CASSLGGLGYGYTF
TRBJ1-2	-	-	TRBV30	TGTGCCTGGAGCCTCACAGGGAATGGCTACACCTTC	CAWSLTGNGYTF
TRBJ1-2	-	few	TRBV11-3	TGTGCCAGCAGCTTCAGGGTGGGCTATGGCTACACCTTC	CASSFRVGYGYTF
TRBJ2-2	TRBD2	-	TRBV6-5	TGTGCCAGCACGGGACTAGCATCTCAAGGGGAGCTGTTTTTT	CASTGLASQGELFF
TRBJ2-3	-	-	TRBV27	TGTGCCAGCAGGGGACTGGACAGCACAGATACGCAGTATTTT	CASRGLDSTDTQYF
TRBJ1-4	TRBD1	-	TRBV2	TGTGCCAGCAACAGGGGTGCGGGTGAAAAACTGTTTTTT	CASNRGAGEKLFF
TRBJ2-5	TRBD2	once	TRBV6-1	TGTGCCAGCAGTGAACATGGGACTAGTAATGTGGAGACCCAGTACTTC	CASSEHGTSNVETQYF